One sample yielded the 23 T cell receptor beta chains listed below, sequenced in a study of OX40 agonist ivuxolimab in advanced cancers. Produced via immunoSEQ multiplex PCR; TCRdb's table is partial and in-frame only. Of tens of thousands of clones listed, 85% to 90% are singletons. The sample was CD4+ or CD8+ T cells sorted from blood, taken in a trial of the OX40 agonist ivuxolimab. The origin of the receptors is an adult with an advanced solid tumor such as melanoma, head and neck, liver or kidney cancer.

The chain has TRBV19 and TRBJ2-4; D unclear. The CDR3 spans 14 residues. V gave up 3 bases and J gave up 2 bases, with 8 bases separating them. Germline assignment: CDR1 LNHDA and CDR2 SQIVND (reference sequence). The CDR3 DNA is TGTGCCAGTAGTATGCAAGACTCCAAAAACATTCAGTACTTC. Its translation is CASSMQDSKNIQYF.

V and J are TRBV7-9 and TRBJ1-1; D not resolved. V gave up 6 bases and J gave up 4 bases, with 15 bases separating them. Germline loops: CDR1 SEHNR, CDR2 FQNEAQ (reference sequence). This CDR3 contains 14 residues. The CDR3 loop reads CASRQTWGGTEAFF. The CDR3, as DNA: TGTGCCAGCAGGCAAACATGGGGAGGCACTGAAGCTTTCTTT.

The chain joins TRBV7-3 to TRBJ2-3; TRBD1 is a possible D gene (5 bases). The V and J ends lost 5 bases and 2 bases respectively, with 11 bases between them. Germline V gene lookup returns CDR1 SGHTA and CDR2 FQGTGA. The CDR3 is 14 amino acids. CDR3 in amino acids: CASSPRGATDTQYF. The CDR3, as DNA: TGTGCCAGCAGCCCAAGGGGCGCCACAGATACGCAGTATTTT.

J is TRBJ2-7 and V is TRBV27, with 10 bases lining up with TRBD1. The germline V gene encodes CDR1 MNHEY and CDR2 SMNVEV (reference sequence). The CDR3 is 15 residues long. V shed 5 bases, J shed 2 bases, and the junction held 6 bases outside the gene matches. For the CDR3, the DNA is TGTGCCAGCAGTACACGGACAGGGGGTCCCTACGAGCAGTACTTC. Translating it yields CASSTRTGGPYEQYF.

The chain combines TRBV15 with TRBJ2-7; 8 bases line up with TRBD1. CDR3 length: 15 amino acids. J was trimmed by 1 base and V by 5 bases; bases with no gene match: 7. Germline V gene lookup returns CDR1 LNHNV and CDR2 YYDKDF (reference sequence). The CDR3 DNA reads TGTGCCACCAGCTCTCGGACAGGGAGATCCTACGAGCAGTACTTC. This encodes CATSSRTGRSYEQYF.

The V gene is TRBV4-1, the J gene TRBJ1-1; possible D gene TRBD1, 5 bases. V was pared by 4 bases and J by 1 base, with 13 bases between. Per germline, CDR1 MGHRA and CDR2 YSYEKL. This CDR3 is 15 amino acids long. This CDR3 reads CASSRAGSRNTEAFF. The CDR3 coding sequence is TGCGCCAGCAGCCGAGCAGGGAGTCGGAACACTGAAGCTTTCTTT.

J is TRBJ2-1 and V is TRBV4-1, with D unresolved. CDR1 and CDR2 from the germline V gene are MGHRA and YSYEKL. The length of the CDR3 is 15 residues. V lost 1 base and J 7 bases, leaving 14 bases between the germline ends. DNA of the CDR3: TGCGCCAGCAGCCAAGCGGGCCTCGTAGGAAATGAGCAGTTCTTC. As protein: CASSQAGLVGNEQFF.

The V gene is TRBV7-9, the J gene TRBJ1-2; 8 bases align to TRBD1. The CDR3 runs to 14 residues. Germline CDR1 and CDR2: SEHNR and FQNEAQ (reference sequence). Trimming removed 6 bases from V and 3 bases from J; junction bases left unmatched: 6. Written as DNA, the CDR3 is TGTGCCAGCAGTGGACAGGGTTTAGACTATGGCTACACCTTC. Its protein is CASSGQGLDYGYTF.

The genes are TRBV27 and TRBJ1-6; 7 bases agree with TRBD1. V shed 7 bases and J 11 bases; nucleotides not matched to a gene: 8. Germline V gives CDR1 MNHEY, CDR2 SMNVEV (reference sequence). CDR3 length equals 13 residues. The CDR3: CASTTTGRPPLHF. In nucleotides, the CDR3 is TGTGCCAGCACCACGACAGGGCGTCCACCCCTCCACTTT.

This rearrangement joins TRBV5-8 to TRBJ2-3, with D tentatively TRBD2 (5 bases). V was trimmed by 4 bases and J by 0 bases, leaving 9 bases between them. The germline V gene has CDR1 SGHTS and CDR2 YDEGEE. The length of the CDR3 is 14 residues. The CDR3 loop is CASSPTGSTDTQYF. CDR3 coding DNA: TGTGCCAGCAGCCCGACGGGGAGCACAGATACGCAGTATTTT.

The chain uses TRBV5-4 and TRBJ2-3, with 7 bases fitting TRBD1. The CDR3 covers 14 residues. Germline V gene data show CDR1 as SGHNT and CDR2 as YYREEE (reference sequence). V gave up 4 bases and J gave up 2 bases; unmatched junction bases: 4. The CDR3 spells CASSADRVTDTQYF. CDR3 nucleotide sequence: TGTGCCAGCAGCGCCGACAGGGTCACAGATACGCAGTATTTT.

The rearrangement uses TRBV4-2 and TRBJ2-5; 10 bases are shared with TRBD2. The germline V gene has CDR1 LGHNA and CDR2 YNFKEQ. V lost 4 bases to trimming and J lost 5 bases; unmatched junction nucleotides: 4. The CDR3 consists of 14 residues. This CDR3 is CASSRTSGGETQYF. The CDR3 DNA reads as TGTGCCAGCAGCCGGACTAGCGGTGGCGAGACCCAGTACTTC.

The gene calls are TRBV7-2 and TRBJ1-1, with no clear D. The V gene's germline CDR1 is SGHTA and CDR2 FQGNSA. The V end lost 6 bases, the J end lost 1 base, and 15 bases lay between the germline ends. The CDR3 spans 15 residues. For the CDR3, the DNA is TGTGCCAGCAGATGGAACTGGGCAGCGAACACTGAAGCTTTCTTT. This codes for CASRWNWAANTEAFF.

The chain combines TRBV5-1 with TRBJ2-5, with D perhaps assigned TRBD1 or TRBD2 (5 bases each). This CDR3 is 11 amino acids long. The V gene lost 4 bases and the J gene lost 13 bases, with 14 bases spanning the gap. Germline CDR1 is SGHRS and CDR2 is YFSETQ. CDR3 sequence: CASSARGHGYF. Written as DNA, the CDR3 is TGCGCCAGCAGCGCCCGGGGCCACGGGTACTTC.

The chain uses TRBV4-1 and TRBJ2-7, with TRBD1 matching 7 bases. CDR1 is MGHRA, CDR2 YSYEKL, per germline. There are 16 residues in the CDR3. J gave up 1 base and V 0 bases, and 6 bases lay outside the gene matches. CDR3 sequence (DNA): TGCGCCAGCAGCCAAGACCCGACAGGGTTGTCCTACGAGCAGTACTTC. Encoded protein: CASSQDPTGLSYEQYF.

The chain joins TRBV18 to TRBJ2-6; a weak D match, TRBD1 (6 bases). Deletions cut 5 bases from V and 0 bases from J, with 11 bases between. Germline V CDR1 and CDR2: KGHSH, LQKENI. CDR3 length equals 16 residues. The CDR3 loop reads CASSSTGSSGANVLTF. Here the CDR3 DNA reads TGTGCCAGCTCATCAACAGGGAGCTCTGGGGCCAACGTCCTGACTTTC. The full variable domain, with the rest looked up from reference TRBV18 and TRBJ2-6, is NAGVMQNPRHLVRRRGQEARLRCSPMKGHSHVYWYRQLPEEGLKFMVYLQKENIIDESGMPKERFSAEFPKEGPSILRIQQVVRGDSAAYFCASSSTGSSGANVLTFGAGSRLTVL.

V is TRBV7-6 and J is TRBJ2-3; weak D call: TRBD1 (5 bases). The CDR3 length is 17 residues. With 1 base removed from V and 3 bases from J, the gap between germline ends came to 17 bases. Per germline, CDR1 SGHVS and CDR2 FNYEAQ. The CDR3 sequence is CASSLGVQGSGTDTQYF. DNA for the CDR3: TGTGCCAGCAGCTTAGGGGTCCAGGGTAGTGGAACAGATACGCAGTATTTT.

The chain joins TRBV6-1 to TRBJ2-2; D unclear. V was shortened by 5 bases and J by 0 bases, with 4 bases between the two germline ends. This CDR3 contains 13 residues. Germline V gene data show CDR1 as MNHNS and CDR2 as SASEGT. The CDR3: CASSRANTGELFF. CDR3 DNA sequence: TGTGCCAGCAGTCGTGCGAACACCGGGGAGCTGTTTTTT.

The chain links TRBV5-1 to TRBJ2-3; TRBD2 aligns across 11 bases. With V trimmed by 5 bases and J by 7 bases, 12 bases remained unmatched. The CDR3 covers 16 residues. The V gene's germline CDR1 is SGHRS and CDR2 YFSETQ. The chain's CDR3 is CASSPSSSGGSHTQYF. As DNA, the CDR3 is TGCGCCAGCAGTCCCTCCTCTAGCGGGGGGTCCCATACGCAGTATTTT.

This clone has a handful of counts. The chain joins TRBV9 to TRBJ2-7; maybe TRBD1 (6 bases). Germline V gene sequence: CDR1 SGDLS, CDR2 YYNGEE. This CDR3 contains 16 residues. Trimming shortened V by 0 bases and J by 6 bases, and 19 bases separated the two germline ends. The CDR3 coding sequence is TGTGCCAGCAGCGTAGGGGACACCTTAGGTTCGGGCGAGCAGTACTTC. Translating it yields CASSVGDTLGSGEQYF.

CDR3 sequence: CASRRDRNTEAFF. DNA of the CDR3: TGTGCCAGCAGGAGAGACAGGAACACTGAAGCTTTCTTT. The chain carries TRBV7-3 and TRBJ1-1, with D tentatively TRBD1 (5 bases). With 6 bases removed from V and 1 base from J, the gap between germline ends came to 9 bases. The germline V gene encodes CDR1 SGHTA and CDR2 FQGTGA. The CDR3 is 13 amino acids.

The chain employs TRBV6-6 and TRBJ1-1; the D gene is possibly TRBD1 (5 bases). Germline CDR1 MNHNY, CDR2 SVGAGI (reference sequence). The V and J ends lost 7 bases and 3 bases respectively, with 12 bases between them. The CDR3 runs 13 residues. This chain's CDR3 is CASKEVGDTEAFF. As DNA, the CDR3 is TGTGCCAGCAAAGAAGTAGGGGACACTGAAGCTTTCTTT.

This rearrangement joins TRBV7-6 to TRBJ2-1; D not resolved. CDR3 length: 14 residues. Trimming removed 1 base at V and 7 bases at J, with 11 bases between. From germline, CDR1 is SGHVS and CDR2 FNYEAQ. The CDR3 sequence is CASSLGARPNEQFF. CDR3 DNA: TGTGCCAGCAGCTTAGGGGCACGGCCAAATGAGCAGTTCTTC. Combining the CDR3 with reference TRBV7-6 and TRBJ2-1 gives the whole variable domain GAGVSQSPRYKVTKRGQDVALRCDPISGHVSLYWYRQALGQGPEFLTYFNYEAQQDKSGLPNDRFSAERPEGSISTLTIQRTEQRDSAMYRCASSLGARPNEQFFGPGTRLTVL.